In its sample, the clone carrying this T cell receptor beta chain was seen a few times. Its target is not known. The final CDR3 position lacks the conserved phenylalanine or tryptophan, pointing to a likely read error. The sample belongs to a study of metastatic and nonmetastatic thyroid tumors. Study overall: A comparison of repertoires was made across blood and tumor or nodule tissue from malignant and benign thyroid patients. Overall study results and limits: According to reports, the diversity of TCR beta was significantly higher in malignant thyroid tumors than in benign nodules, and this held in both blood and tumor samples.

Patients underwent thyroid surgery, and none had received any treatment before it. TCRdb called clones again from the PCR reads with MiXCR. The sample includes tens of thousands of clones, 10% to 15% seen only once; the top ten take over 9%. This TCR was recovered from a female donor with papillary thyroid cancer or a benign thyroid nodule (not recorded which). Some clones in this sample may be carry-over from other donors' samples. The sample taken for sequencing was blood.

The CDR3 sequence: CVSMTASPFEQYL. CDR3 DNA sequence: TGTGTCAGCATGACAGCTAGTCCCTTCGAGCAGTACCTC. The chain uses TRBV6-1 and TRBJ2-7, with D perhaps TRBD1 (5 bases). Germline V CDR1 and CDR2: MNHNS, SASEGT. This CDR3 contains 13 residues.